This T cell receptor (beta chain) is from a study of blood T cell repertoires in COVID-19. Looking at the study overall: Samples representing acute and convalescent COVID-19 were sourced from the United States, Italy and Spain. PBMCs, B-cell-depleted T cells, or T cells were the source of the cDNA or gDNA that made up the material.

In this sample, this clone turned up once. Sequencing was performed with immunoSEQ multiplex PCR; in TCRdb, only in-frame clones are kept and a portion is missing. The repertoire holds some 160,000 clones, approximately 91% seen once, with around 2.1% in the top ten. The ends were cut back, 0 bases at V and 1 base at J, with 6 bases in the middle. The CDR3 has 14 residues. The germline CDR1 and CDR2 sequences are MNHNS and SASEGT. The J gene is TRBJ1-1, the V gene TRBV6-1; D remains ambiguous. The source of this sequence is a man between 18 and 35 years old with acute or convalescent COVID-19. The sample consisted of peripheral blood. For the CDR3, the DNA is TGTGCCAGCAGTGAAGCATCCGGGAACACTGAAGCTTTCTTT. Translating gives CASSEASGNTEAFF.